This is a list of T cell receptor beta chains from one sample in a study of OX40 agonist ivuxolimab in advanced cancers. This table comes from immunoSEQ multiplex PCR, and its TCRdb copy is limited to in-frame clones, with some not included. Of over 60,000 clones listed, 75% to 90% were seen once; the top ten hold 0.94%. The sequences come from CD4+ or CD8+ T cells sorted from blood, collected in a trial of the OX40 agonist ivuxolimab. Receptor source: an adult with an advanced solid tumor such as melanoma, head and neck, liver or kidney cancer. The conserved cysteine and the conserved F or W are not part of the CDR3 here.

V gene: TRBV10-3; J gene: TRBJ2-3; CDR3 protein: AISESQGQGAKDTQY
V gene: TRBV6-5; J gene: TRBJ2-1; CDR3 protein: ASSPDAAGREQF
V gene: TRBV19; J gene: TRBJ1-5; CDR3 protein: ASSTTGGGQPQH
V gene: TRBV29-1; J gene: TRBJ2-3; CDR3 protein: SAEIQGASDTQY
V gene: TRBV15; J gene: TRBJ1-2; CDR3 protein: ATSRGTAGYGYT
V gene: TRBV2; J gene: TRBJ1-2; CDR3 protein: ASSAGQSTGYT
V gene: TRBV27; J gene: TRBJ2-7; CDR3 protein: ASSFKDINYEQY
V gene: TRBV4-2; J gene: TRBJ1-2; CDR3 protein: ASSQDRSQRYGYT
V gene: TRBV5-4; J gene: TRBJ2-5; CDR3 protein: ASSYRLSGGAAQY
V gene: TRBV23-1; J gene: TRBJ2-6; CDR3 protein: AWWGSGANVLT
V gene: TRBV11-2; J gene: TRBJ2-2; CDR3 protein: ASRPGLAGVGAGELF
V gene: TRBV29-1; J gene: TRBJ2-7; CDR3 protein: SVSAGATGGQY
V gene: TRBV6-4; J gene: TRBJ2-2; CDR3 protein: ASSRQGRALNTGELF
V gene: TRBV2; J gene: TRBJ2-2; CDR3 protein: ASSRTGGGSTGELF
V gene: TRBV4-1; J gene: TRBJ2-7; CDR3 protein: ASSQKTGSSYEQY
V gene: TRBV2; J gene: TRBJ2-7; CDR3 protein: ASSEAGGQGTYEQY
V gene: TRBV5-5; J gene: TRBJ2-3; CDR3 protein: ASSLVSANTDTQY
V gene: TRBV11-3; J gene: TRBJ2-1; CDR3 protein: ASSPGLAGSHEQF
V gene: TRBV9; J gene: TRBJ2-7; CDR3 protein: ASSTLTSATYEQY
V gene: TRBV7-3; J gene: TRBJ2-7; CDR3 protein: ASSPRTSAGYEQY
V gene: TRBV5-1; J gene: TRBJ2-5; CDR3 protein: ASSLGALAGEETQY
V gene: TRBV5-1; J gene: TRBJ1-1; CDR3 protein: ASSWDSSVAF
V gene: TRBV7-2; J gene: TRBJ2-7; CDR3 protein: ASSPARLAREQY
V gene: TRBV2; J gene: TRBJ1-5; CDR3 protein: ASSVDSRQPQH
V gene: TRBV23-1; J gene: TRBJ2-1; CDR3 protein: ASSEETDQTYNEQF
V gene: TRBV4-1; J gene: TRBJ2-1; CDR3 protein: ASSQALLGSFHEQF
V gene: TRBV7-9; J gene: TRBJ2-2; CDR3 protein: ASSFVTSGSVDGELF
V gene: TRBV28; J gene: TRBJ2-5; CDR3 protein: ASSSGQGAKETQY
V gene: TRBV30; J gene: TRBJ1-5; CDR3 protein: AWSGQGNQPQH
V gene: TRBV5-1; J gene: TRBJ2-3; CDR3 protein: ASSFKTPWGDTQY
V gene: TRBV6-5; J gene: TRBJ2-7; CDR3 protein: ASSLAPEQY
V gene: TRBV10-1; J gene: TRBJ2-2; CDR3 protein: ASSEETTLTGELF
V gene: TRBV5-1; J gene: TRBJ2-5; CDR3 protein: ASSLEETQY
V gene: TRBV6-5; J gene: TRBJ2-2; CDR3 protein: ASRPQGNTGELF
V gene: TRBV7-3; J gene: TRBJ1-1; CDR3 protein: ASSLSPDSEAF
V gene: TRBV27; J gene: TRBJ1-1; CDR3 protein: ASSFREGSTEAF
V gene: TRBV19; J gene: TRBJ1-2; CDR3 protein: ASSSAGSRYGYT
V gene: TRBV4-2; J gene: TRBJ2-3; CDR3 protein: ASSQDQGGSQGTDTQY
V gene: TRBV5-1; J gene: TRBJ2-7; CDR3 protein: ASSQDTSYEQY
V gene: TRBV21-1; J gene: TRBJ1-2; CDR3 protein: ASSTSSYGYT
V gene: TRBV7-6; J gene: TRBJ1-1; CDR3 protein: ASSPFDRSTEAF
V gene: TRBV19; J gene: TRBJ1-5; CDR3 protein: ASSRSTSNQPQH
V gene: TRBV5-1; J gene: TRBJ2-2; CDR3 protein: ASSLPGGNTGELF
V gene: TRBV10-1; J gene: TRBJ1-3; CDR3 protein: ASINGKLAGNTIY
V gene: TRBV11-2; J gene: TRBJ2-1; CDR3 protein: ASSLSGVRNEQF
V gene: TRBV7-2; J gene: TRBJ1-2; CDR3 protein: ASSYQLYGYT
V gene: TRBV2; J gene: TRBJ2-1; CDR3 protein: ASTYNEQF
V gene: TRBV6-5; J gene: TRBJ1-5; CDR3 protein: ASSTATGRQPQH
V gene: TRBV29-1; J gene: TRBJ2-7; CDR3 protein: SGEQGSGEQY
V gene: TRBV5-6; J gene: TRBJ2-3; CDR3 protein: ASSLLAPDTQY
V gene: TRBV11-1; J gene: TRBJ2-3; CDR3 protein: ASSQGTTGGDTQY
V gene: TRBV15; J gene: TRBJ1-2; CDR3 protein: ATSREGDGYGYT
V gene: TRBV18; J gene: TRBJ2-1; CDR3 protein: ASSPSPSRAAGSDEQF